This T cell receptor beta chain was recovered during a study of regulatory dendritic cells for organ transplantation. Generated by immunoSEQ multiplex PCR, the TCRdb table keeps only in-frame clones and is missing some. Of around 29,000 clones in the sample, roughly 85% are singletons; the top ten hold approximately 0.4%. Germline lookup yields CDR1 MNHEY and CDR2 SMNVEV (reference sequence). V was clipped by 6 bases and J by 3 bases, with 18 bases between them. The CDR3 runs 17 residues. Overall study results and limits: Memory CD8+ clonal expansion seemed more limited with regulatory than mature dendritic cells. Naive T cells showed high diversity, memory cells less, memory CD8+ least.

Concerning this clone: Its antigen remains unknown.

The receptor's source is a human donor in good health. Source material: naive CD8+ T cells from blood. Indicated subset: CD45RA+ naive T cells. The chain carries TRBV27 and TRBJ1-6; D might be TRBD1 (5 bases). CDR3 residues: CASSLAPGGNYNSPLHF. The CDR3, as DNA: TGTGCCAGCAGCCTGGCGCCGGGGGGTAACTATAATTCACCCCTCCACTTT.